This TCR beta chain is from a study of blood T cell repertoires in COVID-19. Background on the study: Samples taken during acute and convalescent COVID-19 were collected in the United States, Italy and Spain.

Patients of the Seattle cohort, enrolled during active infection, were followed longitudinally. Study processing details: Reference gene primer amplification gave estimated nucleated cell counts. TCRdb keeps only in-frame clones here, not all; method: immunoSEQ multiplex PCR. For V, J and clone size, that table is used; D and trimming come from the DNA. The repertoire has about 140,000 clones, roughly 84% of them found once; the top ten carry about 8.1%. V lost 7 bases, J lost 7 bases, and 17 bases lay in between. This CDR3 comprises 13 residues. Germline V gene sequence: CDR1 SGHKS, CDR2 YYEKEE (reference sequence).

The chain joins TRBV5-5 to TRBJ1-2; tentatively, D is TRBD1 (6 bases). Sequencing was performed on peripheral blood. The receptor was derived from a man aged 25-45 years with COVID-19, enrolled during active disease. CDR3: CASGVTGILGYTF. CDR3 nucleotides: TGTGCCAGCGGGGTTACAGGGATACTTGGCTACACCTTC.